This is a list of T cell receptor beta chains from one sample in a study of OX40 agonist ivuxolimab in advanced cancers. Clones were read by immunoSEQ multiplex PCR, and TCRdb kept only the in-frame ones, dropping some. The data show around 76,000 clones, around 83% seen once. Sequences were derived from CD4+ or CD8+ T cells sorted from blood, sampled in a trial of the OX40 agonist ivuxolimab. These receptors originate from an adult with an advanced solid tumor such as melanoma, head and neck, liver or kidney cancer. Each CDR3 is given with its conserved first and last residue. D genes are given only for firm matches. Size values are once, few and many counts, or a class for expanded clones, and some rows have none.

>NA|TRBV5-1|17|TRBJ2-5|NA
TGCGCCAGCAGCCTACTCCCCCGGGGCAAAAACCAAGAGACCCAGTACTTC
CASSLLPRGKNQETQYF
>NA|TRBV18|14|TRBJ1-1|NA
TGTGCCAGCTCTACCAGAAGGGGCCCGACTGAGGCTTTCTTT
CASSTRRGPTEAFF
>NA|TRBV4-3|13|TRBJ1-5|NA
TGCGCCAGCAGCCAAGATAGGAGGCAGCCCCAGCATTTT
CASSQDRRQPQHF
>NA|TRBV5-4|14|TRBJ2-4|NA
TGTGCCAGCAGCTTCTGGGGAAACCAAAACATTCAGTACTTC
CASSFWGNQNIQYF
>TRBD1|TRBV2|13|TRBJ1-1|NA
TGTGCCAGCCGTGGACAGGTGAACACTGAAGCTTTCTTT
CASRGQVNTEAFF
>TRBD2|TRBV10-3|14|TRBJ2-3|NA
TGTGCCATCCAAGCGGGGGGGCTGACAGATACGCAGTATTTT
CAIQAGGLTDTQYF
>TRBD2|TRBV2|14|TRBJ2-7|NA
TGTGCCAGCCGGACTAGCGGGGGGGCAAGCGAGCAGTACTTC
CASRTSGGASEQYF
>TRBD1|TRBV2|14|TRBJ1-2|NA
TGTGCCAGCAGTGAATCCGTACAGGGGGGTGGCTACACCTTC
CASSESVQGGGYTF
>TRBD1|TRBV10-2|14|TRBJ1-1|NA
TGCGCCAGCAACCGGGGACAGGGAATCTGGGAAGCTTTCTTT
CASNRGQGIWEAFF
>TRBD1|TRBV19|14|TRBJ1-2|NA
TGTGCCAGTAGTAGAAGTCAGGGGGCGCATGGCTACACCTTC
CASSRSQGAHGYTF
>NA|TRBV10-2|11|TRBJ2-5|NA
TGCGCCAGCAAGTCGTTGGAGACCCAGTACTTC
CASKSLETQYF
>TRBD1|TRBV13|14|TRBJ1-2|few
TGTGCCAGCAGTCGCCGGGACAGGTACTATGGCTACACCTTC
CASSRRDRYYGYTF
>NA|TRBV6-1|11|TRBJ1-1|NA
TGTGCCAGCAGTTACGAGAGGAAAGCTTTCTTT
CASSYERKAFF
>TRBD1|TRBV5-4|16|TRBJ2-3|NA
TGTGCCAGCAGACCGGGACAGGGGGCCCACACAGATACGCAGTATTTT
CASRPGQGAHTDTQYF
>TRBD2|TRBV19|15|TRBJ2-2|NA
TGTGCCAGTAGGCTAGCGGGGGGAAGGACCGGGGAGCTGTTTTTT
CASRLAGGRTGELFF
>NA|TRBV18|16|TRBJ1-2|NA
TGTGCCAGCTCACCACCGAGCATTCAGGGGTTCTATGGCTACACCTTC
CASSPPSIQGFYGYTF
>NA|TRBV5-1|15|TRBJ1-6|NA
TGCGCCAGCAGCTTGGACCCGGGAGTTGATTCACCCCTCCACTTT
CASSLDPGVDSPLHF